The text below deals with one TCR beta chain. Its antigen remains unidentified. This record comes from a study of shared clonotypes between healthy human individuals. Study as a whole: Donors had three CD4 naive, three CD4 memory, two CD8 naive and one CD8 memory plate apiece. Findings of the study overall: Some clonotypes were shared by all four sorted-subset donors, while others were not shared. The non-shared ones had lower generation probabilities than the shared ones. The study generally estimated greater richness for naive than memory subsets.

Clones were sequenced by immunoSEQ multiplex PCR, and TCRdb holds only the in-frame ones, with some missing. Here the sample spans about 820,000 clones, 80% to 95% being singletons. Trimming removed 3 bases from V and 6 bases from J, with 18 bases in between. The CDR3 is 15 residues long. The V gene's germline CDR1 is SGHDN and CDR2 FVKESK. CD8 cells classed as naive were CD45RO-negative and positively selected for CCR7, excluding terminally differentiated effector memory CD45RA+ cells. Every donor was a Caucasian adult from Nashville, Tennessee. Sequenced input: naive CD8+ T cells sorted from blood. The chain has TRBV14 and TRBJ2-7, with D unresolved. The sequence was obtained from a man aged 30 to 39 in good health. This CDR3 reads CASSQLTTTSSEQYF. The CDR3, as DNA: TGTGCCAGCAGCCAGTTGACAACTACCTCCAGCGAGCAGTACTTC.